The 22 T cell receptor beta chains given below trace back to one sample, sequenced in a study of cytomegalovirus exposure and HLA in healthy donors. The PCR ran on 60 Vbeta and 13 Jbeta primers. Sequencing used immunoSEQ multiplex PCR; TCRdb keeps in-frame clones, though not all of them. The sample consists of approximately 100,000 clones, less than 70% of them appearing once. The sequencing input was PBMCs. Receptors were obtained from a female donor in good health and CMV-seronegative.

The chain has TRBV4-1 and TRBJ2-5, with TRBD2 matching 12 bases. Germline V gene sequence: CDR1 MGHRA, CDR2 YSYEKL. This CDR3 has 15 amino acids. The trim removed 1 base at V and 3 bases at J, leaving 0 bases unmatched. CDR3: CASSQGLAGEETQYF. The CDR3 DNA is TGCGCCAGCAGCCAAGGACTAGCGGGGGAAGAGACCCAGTACTTC.

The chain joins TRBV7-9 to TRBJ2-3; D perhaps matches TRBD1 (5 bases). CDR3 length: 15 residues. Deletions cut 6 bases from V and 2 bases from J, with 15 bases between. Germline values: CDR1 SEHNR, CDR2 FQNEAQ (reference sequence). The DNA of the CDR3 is TGTGCCAGCAGTTATGGGCAGGGCCTCACAGATACGCAGTATTTT. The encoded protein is CASSYGQGLTDTQYF. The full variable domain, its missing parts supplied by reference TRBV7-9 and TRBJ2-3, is DTGVSQNPRHKITKRGQNVTFRCDPISEHNRLYWYRQTLGQGPEFLTYFQNEAQLEKSRLLSDRFSAERPKGSFSTLEIQRTEQGDSAMYLCASSYGQGLTDTQYFGPGTRLTVL.

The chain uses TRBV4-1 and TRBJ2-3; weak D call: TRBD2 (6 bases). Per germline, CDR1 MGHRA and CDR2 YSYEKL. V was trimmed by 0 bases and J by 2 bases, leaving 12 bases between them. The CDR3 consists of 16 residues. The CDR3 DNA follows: TGCGCCAGCAGCCAAGAACCGGGACTCGACACAGATACGCAGTATTTT. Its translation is CASSQEPGLDTDTQYF.

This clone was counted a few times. Here the CDR3 DNA reads TGTGCCAGCAGCTTAGGGCCGGGACAGGGTATTGGCTACACCTTC. Protein product: CASSLGPGQGIGYTF. The V call is TRBV7-2, the J call TRBJ1-2; TRBD1 agrees at 9 bases. With V trimmed by 1 base and J by 7 bases, 7 bases remained unmatched. CDR1 and CDR2 from the germline V gene are SGHTA and FQGNSA. The CDR3 consists of 15 residues. The full variable domain, rest sourced from reference TRBV7-2 and TRBJ1-2, is GAGVSQSPSNKVTEKGKDVELRCDPISGHTALYWYRQSLGQGLEFLIYFQGNSAPDKSGLPSDRFSAERTGGSVSTLTIQRTQQEDSAVYLCASSLGPGQGIGYTFGSGTRLTVV.

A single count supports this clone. CDR3: CAIKTGAGANVLTF. CDR3 DNA: TGTGCCATTAAGACAGGGGCTGGGGCCAACGTCCTGACTTTC. V usage is TRBV27 and J usage is TRBJ2-6; TRBD1 agrees at 8 bases. CDR1 is MNHEY and CDR2 is SMNVEV in the germline V gene (reference sequence). The CDR3 totals 14 residues. Unmatched junction bases numbered 4, after V lost 10 bases and J lost 2 bases.

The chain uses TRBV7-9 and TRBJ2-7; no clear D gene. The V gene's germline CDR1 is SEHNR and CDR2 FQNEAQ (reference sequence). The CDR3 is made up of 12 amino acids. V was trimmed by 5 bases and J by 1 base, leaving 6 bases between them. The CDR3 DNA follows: TGTGCCAGCAGCGGGCGTTCCTACGAGCAGTACTTC. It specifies CASSGRSYEQYF. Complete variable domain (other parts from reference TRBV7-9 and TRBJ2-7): DTGVSQNPRHKITKRGQNVTFRCDPISEHNRLYWYRQTLGQGPEFLTYFQNEAQLEKSRLLSDRFSAERPKGSFSTLEIQRTEQGDSAMYLCASSGRSYEQYFGPGTRLTVT.

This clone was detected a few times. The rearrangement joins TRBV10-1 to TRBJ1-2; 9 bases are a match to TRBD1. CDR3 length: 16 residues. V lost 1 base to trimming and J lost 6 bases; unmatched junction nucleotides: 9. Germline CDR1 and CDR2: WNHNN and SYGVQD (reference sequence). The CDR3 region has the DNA TGCGCCAGCAGTGAGTTCGTGGGGGACAGGGAGGATGGCTACACCTTC. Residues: CASSEFVGDREDGYTF.

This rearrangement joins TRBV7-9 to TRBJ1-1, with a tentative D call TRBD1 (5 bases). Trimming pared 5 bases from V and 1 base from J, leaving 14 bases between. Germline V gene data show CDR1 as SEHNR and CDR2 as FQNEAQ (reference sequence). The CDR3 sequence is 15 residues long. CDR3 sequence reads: CASSAPGRENTEAFF. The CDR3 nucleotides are TGTGCCAGCAGCGCGCCGGGCAGGGAGAACACTGAAGCTTTCTTT.

The CDR3 loop reads CAWSSQGAAGNTIYF. DNA of the CDR3: TGTGCCTGGAGTTCACAGGGGGCGGCTGGAAACACCATATATTTT. The rearrangement links TRBV30 to TRBJ1-3, with TRBD1 matching over 9 bases. Germline CDR1 reads GTSNPN; CDR2 reads SVGIG (reference sequence). V lost 2 bases and J lost 2; bases outside the gene matches: 4. The CDR3 sequence is 15 residues long.

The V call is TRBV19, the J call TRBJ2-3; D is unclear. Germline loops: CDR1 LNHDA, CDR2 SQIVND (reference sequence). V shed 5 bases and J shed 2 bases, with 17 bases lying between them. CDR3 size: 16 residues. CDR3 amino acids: CASSPSDSRYTDTQYF. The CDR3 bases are TGTGCCAGTAGTCCCAGTGACTCTAGGTACACAGATACGCAGTATTTT.

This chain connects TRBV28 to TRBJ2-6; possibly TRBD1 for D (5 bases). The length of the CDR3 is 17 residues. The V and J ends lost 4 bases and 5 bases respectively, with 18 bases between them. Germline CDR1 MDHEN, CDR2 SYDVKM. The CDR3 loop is CASSSQRLRVWANVLTF. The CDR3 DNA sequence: TGTGCCAGCAGTTCCCAACGTCTCAGGGTCTGGGCCAACGTCCTGACTTTC.

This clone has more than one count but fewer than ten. Here the CDR3 reads CASTAGTVQETQYF. CDR3 coding DNA: TGTGCCAGCACCGCCGGGACAGTCCAAGAGACCCAGTACTTC. The genes are TRBV5-4 and TRBJ2-5, with 7 nucleotides matching TRBD1. Germline V gene data show CDR1 as SGHNT and CDR2 as YYREEE (reference sequence). The J segment lost 1 base and the V segment lost 6 bases, leaving 6 bases of the junction unmatched. The CDR3 totals 14 residues.

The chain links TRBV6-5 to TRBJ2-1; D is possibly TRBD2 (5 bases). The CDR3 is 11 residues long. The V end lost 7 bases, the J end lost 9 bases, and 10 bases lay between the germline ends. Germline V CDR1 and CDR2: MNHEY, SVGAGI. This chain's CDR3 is CASTSYGEQFF. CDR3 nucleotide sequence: TGTGCCAGCACTAGCTACGGTGAGCAGTTCTTC.

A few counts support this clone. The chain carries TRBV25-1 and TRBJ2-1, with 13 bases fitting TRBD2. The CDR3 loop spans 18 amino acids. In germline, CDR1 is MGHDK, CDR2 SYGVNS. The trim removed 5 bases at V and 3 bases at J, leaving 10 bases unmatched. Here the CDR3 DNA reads TGTGCCAGCAGTTTCCGACTAGCGGGAGGTTCCTTCTACAATGAGCAGTTCTTC. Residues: CASSFRLAGGSFYNEQFF.

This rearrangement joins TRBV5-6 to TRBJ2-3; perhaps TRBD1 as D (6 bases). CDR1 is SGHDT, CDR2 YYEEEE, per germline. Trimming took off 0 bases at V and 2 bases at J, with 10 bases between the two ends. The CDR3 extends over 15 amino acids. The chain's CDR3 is CASSLDRETTDTQYF. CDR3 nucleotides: TGTGCCAGCAGCTTGGACAGGGAGACCACAGATACGCAGTATTTT. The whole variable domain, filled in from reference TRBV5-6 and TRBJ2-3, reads DAGVTQSPTHLIKTRGQQVTLRCSPKSGHDTVSWYQQALGQGPQFIFQYYEEEERQRGNFPDRFSGHQFPNYSSELNVNALLLGDSALYLCASSLDRETTDTQYFGPGTRLTVL.

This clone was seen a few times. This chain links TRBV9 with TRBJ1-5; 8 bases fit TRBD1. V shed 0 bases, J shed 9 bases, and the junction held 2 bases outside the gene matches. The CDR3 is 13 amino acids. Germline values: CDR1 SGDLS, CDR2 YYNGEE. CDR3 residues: CASSVVQGGPQHF. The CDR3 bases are TGTGCCAGCAGCGTAGTACAGGGGGGGCCCCAGCATTTT.

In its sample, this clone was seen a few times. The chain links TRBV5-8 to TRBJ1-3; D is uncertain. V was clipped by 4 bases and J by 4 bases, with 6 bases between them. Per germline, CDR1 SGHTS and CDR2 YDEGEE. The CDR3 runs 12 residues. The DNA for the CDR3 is TGTGCCAGCAGCCCCCCGGGAAACACCATATATTTT. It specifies CASSPPGNTIYF.

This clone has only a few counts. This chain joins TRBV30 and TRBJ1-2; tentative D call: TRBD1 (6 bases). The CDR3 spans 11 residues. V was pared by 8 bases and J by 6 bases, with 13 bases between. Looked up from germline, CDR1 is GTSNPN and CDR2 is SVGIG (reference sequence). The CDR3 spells CARQEVDGYTF. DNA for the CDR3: TGTGCCCGACAGGAGGTGGATGGCTACACCTTC.

CDR3 amino acids: CSASTGGSQYF. The CDR3, as DNA: TGCAGTGCTAGTACAGGGGGCAGTCAGTACTTC. This sequence joins TRBV20-1 and TRBJ2-7, with 9 bases aligning to TRBD1. CDR1 DFQATT and CDR2 SNEGSKA come from the germline V gene (reference sequence). This CDR3 has 11 amino acids. V shed 3 bases, J shed 10 bases, and the junction held 4 bases outside the gene matches.

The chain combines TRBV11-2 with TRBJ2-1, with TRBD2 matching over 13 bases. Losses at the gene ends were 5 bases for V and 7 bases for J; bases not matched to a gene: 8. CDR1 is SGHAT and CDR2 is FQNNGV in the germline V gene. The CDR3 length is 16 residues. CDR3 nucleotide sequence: TGTGCCAGCAGCACAGGGACTAGCGGGATGAGAAATGAGCAGTTCTTC. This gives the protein CASSTGTSGMRNEQFF.

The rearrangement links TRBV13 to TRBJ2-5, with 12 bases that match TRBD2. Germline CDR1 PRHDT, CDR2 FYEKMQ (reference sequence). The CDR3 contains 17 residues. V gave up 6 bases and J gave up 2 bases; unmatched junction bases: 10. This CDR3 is CASSPGLAGGDQETQYF. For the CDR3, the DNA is TGTGCCAGCAGTCCCGGTCTAGCGGGGGGGGATCAAGAGACCCAGTACTTC. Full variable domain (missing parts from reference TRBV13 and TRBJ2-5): AAGVIQSPRHLIKEKRETATLKCYPIPRHDTVYWYQQGPGQDPQFLISFYEKMQSDKGSIPDRFSAQQFSDYHSELNMSSLELGDSALYFCASSPGLAGGDQETQYFGPGTRLLVL.

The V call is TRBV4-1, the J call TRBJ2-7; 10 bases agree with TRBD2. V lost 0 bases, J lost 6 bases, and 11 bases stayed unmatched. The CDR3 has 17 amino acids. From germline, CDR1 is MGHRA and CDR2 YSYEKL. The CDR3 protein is CASSQDYSGRRWGEQYF. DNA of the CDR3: TGCGCCAGCAGCCAAGATTATAGCGGGAGGAGGTGGGGCGAGCAGTACTTC.